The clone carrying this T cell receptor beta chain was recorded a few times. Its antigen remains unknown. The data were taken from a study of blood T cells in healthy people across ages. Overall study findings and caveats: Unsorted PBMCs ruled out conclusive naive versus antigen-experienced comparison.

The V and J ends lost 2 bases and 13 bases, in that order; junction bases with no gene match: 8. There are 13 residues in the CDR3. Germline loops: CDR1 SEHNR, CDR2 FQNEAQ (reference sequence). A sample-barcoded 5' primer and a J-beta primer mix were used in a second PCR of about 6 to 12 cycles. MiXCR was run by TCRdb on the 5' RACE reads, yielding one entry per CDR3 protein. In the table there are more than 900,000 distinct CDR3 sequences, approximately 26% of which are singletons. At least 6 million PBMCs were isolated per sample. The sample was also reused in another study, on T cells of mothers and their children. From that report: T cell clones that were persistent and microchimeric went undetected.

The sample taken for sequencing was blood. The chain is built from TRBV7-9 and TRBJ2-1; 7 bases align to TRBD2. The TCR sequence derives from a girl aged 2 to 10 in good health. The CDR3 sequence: CASSLSELAPQFF. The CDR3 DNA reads TGTGCCAGCAGCTTAAGCGAACTAGCGCCTCAGTTCTTC.